The source of this T cell receptor beta chain is a study of blood T cell repertoires in COVID-19. Per the authors' pipeline: Nucleated cell counts were estimated from reference gene primer amplification. Sequencing used immunoSEQ multiplex PCR; TCRdb keeps in-frame clones, though not all of them. D and trimming come from the DNA, and the V and J calls and clone size come from that table. The sample carries about 400,000 clones, 85% to 90% recorded once. V was clipped by 8 bases and J by 7 bases; unmatched bases: 18. Germline CDR1 reads SNHLY; CDR2 reads FYNNEI. The CDR3 loop spans 16 amino acids. The gene calls are TRBV2 and TRBJ1-2; 8 bases align to TRBD1. Sequenced: PBMCs or T cells enriched from blood (not recorded which). The receptor was derived from a woman in her fifties or sixties who had recovered from COVID-19. The CDR3 region has the DNA TGTGCCAGCTGGCATCCGGACAGGGCCAACGGGGGTGGCTACACCTTC. Protein product: CASWHPDRANGGGYTF.